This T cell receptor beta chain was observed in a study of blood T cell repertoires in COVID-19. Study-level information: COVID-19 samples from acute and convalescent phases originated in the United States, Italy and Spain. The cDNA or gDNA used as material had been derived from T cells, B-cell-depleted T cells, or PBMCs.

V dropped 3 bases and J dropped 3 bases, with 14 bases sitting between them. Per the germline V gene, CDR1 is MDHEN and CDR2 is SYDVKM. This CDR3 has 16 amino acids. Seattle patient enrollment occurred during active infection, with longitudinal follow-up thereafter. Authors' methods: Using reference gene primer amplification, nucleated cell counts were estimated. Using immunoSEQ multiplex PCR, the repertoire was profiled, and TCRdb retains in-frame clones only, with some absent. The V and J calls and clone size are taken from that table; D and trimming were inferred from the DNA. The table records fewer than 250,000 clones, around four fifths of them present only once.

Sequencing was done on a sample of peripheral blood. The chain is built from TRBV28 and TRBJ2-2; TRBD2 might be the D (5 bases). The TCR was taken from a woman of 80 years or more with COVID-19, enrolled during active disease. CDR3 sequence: CASSFLKLRDTGELFF. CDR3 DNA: TGTGCCAGCAGTTTCCTTAAATTGAGGGACACCGGGGAGCTGTTTTTT.